This entry lists 26 T cell receptor beta chains sequenced from one sample in a study of HIV-infected patients and healthy controls. TCRdb reprocessed the 5' RACE reads via MiXCR and lists one record per CDR3 protein. The sample holds around 64,000 distinct CDR3 sequences, about a sixth seen once. Sequenced input: CD4+ T cells from blood. The receptors were sampled from a human donor in good health.

The genes are TRBV6-1 and TRBJ1-1; TRBD1 is a possible D gene (5 bases). The CDR3 extends over 15 amino acids. Germline CDR1 and CDR2: MNHNS and SASEGT. The V end was cut by 6 bases, the J end by 0 bases, with 14 bases between. The CDR3 region is CASSPSGGMNTEAFF. DNA of the CDR3: TGTGCCAGCAGCCCTTCTGGGGGGATGAACACTGAAGCTTTCTTT.

The DNA of the CDR3 is TGTGCCAGCAGTTTTGGCCGGGGGGGCGCGCATGAGCAGTTCTTC. Translation: CASSFGRGGAHEQFF. The V call is TRBV6-5, the J call TRBJ2-1; 8 nucleotides align to TRBD2. In germline, CDR1 is MNHEY, CDR2 SVGAGI. The CDR3 spans 15 residues. J gave up 8 bases and V 4 bases, and 10 bases lay outside the gene matches.

This chain links TRBV29-1 with TRBJ2-5; TRBD1 matches at 8 bases. Germline-derived CDR1 and CDR2 are SQVTM and ANQGSEA. Unmatched junction bases numbered 3, after V lost 6 bases and J lost 3 bases. CDR3 length equals 12 residues. CDR3 loop: CSVRTGKETQYF. CDR3 sequence (DNA): TGCAGCGTAAGGACAGGGAAAGAGACCCAGTACTTC.

This clonotype was observed a few times. The rearrangement links TRBV30 to TRBJ1-1, with D possibly being TRBD1 (5 bases). The germline V gene encodes CDR1 GTSNPN and CDR2 SVGIG (reference sequence). V was pared by 5 bases and J by 0 bases, with 16 bases between. This CDR3 has 15 residues. The CDR3: CAWDTGGLVNTEAFF. The CDR3 DNA reads TGTGCCTGGGATACAGGAGGTCTGGTGAACACTGAAGCTTTCTTT.

The gene calls are TRBV14 and TRBJ1-3; D is perhaps TRBD1 (6 bases). The CDR3 loop spans 14 amino acids. Germline CDR1 is SGHDN and CDR2 is FVKESK. V lost 4 bases and J lost 4, with 11 bases in between. CDR3 DNA: TGTGCCAGCAGCCTTCGGACAGACGGAAACACCATATATTTT. Translated, it gives CASSLRTDGNTIYF.

CDR3 in amino acids: CSARDSGTSGNEQFF. The CDR3 DNA is TGCAGTGCTAGAGATTCCGGGACTAGCGGGAATGAGCAGTTCTTC. The rearrangement joins TRBV20-1 to TRBJ2-1, with 12 positions matching TRBD2. CDR1 is DFQATT, CDR2 SNEGSKA, per germline (reference sequence). This CDR3 contains 15 residues. The J segment lost 7 bases and the V segment lost 0 bases, leaving 4 bases of the junction unmatched.

Only a few counts were recorded for this clonotype. The gene calls are TRBV7-8 and TRBJ2-7, with 8 bases that match TRBD2. V gave up 4 bases and J gave up 4 bases; unmatched junction bases: 6. The length of the CDR3 is 14 residues. The germline CDR1 and CDR2 sequences are SGHVS and FQNEAQ. The CDR3 bases are TGTGCCAGCAGCTCCCGGGGGGGCGGGTACGAGCAGTACTTC. This encodes CASSSRGGGYEQYF.

This clonotype occurred many times. The chain recombines TRBV20-1 with TRBJ1-2; tentative D call: TRBD1 (5 bases). The CDR3 extends over 14 amino acids. V dropped 5 bases and J dropped 7 bases, with 20 bases sitting between them. Per germline, CDR1 DFQATT and CDR2 SNEGSKA (reference sequence). The chain's CDR3 is CSAGAPTGEIGYTF. DNA of the CDR3: TGCAGTGCTGGGGCCCCGACGGGTGAGATTGGCTACACCTTC.

This clonotype was counted a single time. V and J are TRBV20-1 and TRBJ1-1; possible D gene TRBD1, 6 bases. Germline-derived CDR1 and CDR2 are DFQATT and SNEGSKA (reference sequence). V was cut by 3 bases and J by 1 base, with 15 bases left in between. The CDR3 extends over 15 amino acids. The CDR3 coding sequence is TGCAGTGCTAGGCCCCTTAAGACAGGGAACACTGAAGCTTTCTTT. Translated: CSARPLKTGNTEAFF.

The rearrangement uses TRBV6-6 and TRBJ2-7; D might be TRBD1 or TRBD2, each matching 5 bases. Germline V gene lookup returns CDR1 MNHNY and CDR2 SVGAGI (reference sequence). The V and J ends lost 7 bases and 13 bases respectively, with 17 bases between them. This CDR3 has 11 amino acids. The CDR3 loop reads CASTTSGTPYF. The CDR3 bases are TGTGCCAGCACTACATCCGGGACGCCTTACTTC.

This clonotype was found a few times. This chain links TRBV29-1 with TRBJ2-1, with TRBD2 identical over 10 bases. The CDR3 covers 13 residues. Germline trimming cut 7 bases from V and 5 bases from J; bases unmatched to any gene: 5. Germline-derived CDR1 and CDR2 are SQVTM and ANQGSEA. This CDR3 is CSAVAGGHNEQFF. CDR3 sequence (DNA): TGCAGCGCCGTAGCGGGAGGACACAATGAGCAGTTCTTC.

Ten or more counts support this clonotype. The chain combines TRBV7-2 with TRBJ1-5, with no clear D. The CDR3 runs 15 residues. V was cut by 2 bases and J by 5 bases, with 13 bases left in between. Germline CDR1 is SGHTA and CDR2 is FQGNSA. CDR3 residues: CASSLLGISDQPQHF. The CDR3, as DNA: TGTGCCAGCAGCTTATTAGGGATTTCTGATCAGCCCCAGCATTTT. The full variable domain, its missing parts supplied by reference TRBV7-2 and TRBJ1-5, is GAGVSQSPSNKVTEKGKDVELRCDPISGHTALYWYRQSLGQGLEFLIYFQGNSAPDKSGLPSDRFSAERTGGSVSTLTIQRTQQEDSAVYLCASSLLGISDQPQHFGDGTRLSIL.

In DNA form, the CDR3 reads TGTGCCAGCAGTGCCGGGGGCACGGGAAGCTATGGCTACACCTTC. This gives the protein CASSAGGTGSYGYTF. The chain joins TRBV2 to TRBJ1-2; the D gene is possibly TRBD1 (6 bases). The V end was cut by 4 bases, the J end by 4 bases, with 16 bases between. CDR1 SNHLY and CDR2 FYNNEI come from the germline V gene. CDR3 length equals 15 residues.

This clonotype was seen more than once but under ten times. DNA of the CDR3: TGCGCCAGCAGCCAAACCGAATCCAAAAACATTCAGTACTTC. It encodes CASSQTESKNIQYF. This rearrangement joins TRBV4-1 to TRBJ2-4; D unresolved. The V and J ends lost 2 bases and 2 bases respectively, with 7 bases between them. The CDR3 has 14 amino acids. CDR1 and CDR2 (germline): MGHRA, YSYEKL.

At least ten counts were recorded for this clonotype. The chain links TRBV28 to TRBJ1-2, with 9 nucleotides matching TRBD1. The CDR3 contains 14 residues. V trimming: 5 bases; J trimming: 10 bases; junction bases outside the gene matches: 11. Germline V CDR1 and CDR2: MDHEN, SYDVKM. The CDR3 sequence is CASSPSLTGGSYTF. In nucleotides, the CDR3 is TGTGCCAGCAGTCCATCCCTGACAGGGGGGTCCTACACCTTC.

This chain uses TRBV12-3 or TRBV12-4 with TRBJ2-3; 7 bases are shared with TRBD2. This CDR3 region has 15 residues. Trimming removed 4 bases from V and 6 bases from J; junction bases left unmatched: 10. In nucleotides, the CDR3 is TGTGCCAGCAGTTCCTGGACTAGAGACTTGGATACGCAGTATTTT. The encoded protein is CASSSWTRDLDTQYF.

The rearrangement uses TRBV24-1 and TRBJ1-3, with no clear D. With 4 bases removed from V and 1 base from J, the gap between germline ends came to 16 bases. Germline assignment: CDR1 KGHDR and CDR2 SFDVKD. The length of the CDR3 is 17 residues. Here the CDR3 DNA reads TGTGCCACCAGTGAATATGGGGTTTTAAGATCTGGAAACACCATATATTTT. It translates to CATSEYGVLRSGNTIYF.

The rearrangement joins TRBV6-1 to TRBJ1-6; TRBD1 is a possible D gene (5 bases). V was cut by 8 bases and J by 0 bases, with 20 bases left in between. The germline V gene encodes CDR1 MNHNS and CDR2 SASEGT. The CDR3 extends over 18 amino acids. CDR3 in DNA: TGTGCCAGCGGGGTTCCAAAAGGGGAAAGCTCCTATAATTCACCCCTCCACTTT. Its protein product is CASGVPKGESSYNSPLHF.

This clonotype occurred many times. The chain recombines TRBV14 with TRBJ2-1; D is possibly TRBD2 (5 bases). Looked up from germline, CDR1 is SGHDN and CDR2 is FVKESK. The length of the CDR3 is 17 residues. Deletions cut 4 bases from V and 5 bases from J, with 21 bases between. The CDR3 nucleotides are TGTGCCAGCAGCCCACGACCGACTATGAGGTCCAACAATGAGCAGTTCTTC. This sequence encodes CASSPRPTMRSNNEQFF.

At least ten counts were recorded for this clonotype. The rearrangement joins TRBV5-5 to TRBJ2-3; no clear D gene. The CDR3 is made up of 13 amino acids. Germline CDR1 and CDR2: SGHKS and YYEKEE (reference sequence). V gave up 6 bases and J gave up 5 bases, with 13 bases separating them. CDR3 in amino acids: CASTRGAGDTQYF. The CDR3 DNA is TGTGCCAGCACCCGCGGAGCCGGAGATACGCAGTATTTT.

This clonotype was detected ten times or more. In DNA, the CDR3 is TGTGCCAGCAGCTTAGGGGGGGACGAGCAGTACTTC. Encoded protein: CASSLGGDEQYF. The gene calls are TRBV7-2 and TRBJ2-7; possible D gene TRBD2, 6 bases. The CDR3 extends over 12 amino acids. CDR1 and CDR2 (germline): SGHTA, FQGNSA. Deletions cut 1 base from V and 5 bases from J, with 6 bases between. Supplemented by reference TRBV7-2 and TRBJ2-7, the full variable domain reads GAGVSQSPSNKVTEKGKDVELRCDPISGHTALYWYRQSLGQGLEFLIYFQGNSAPDKSGLPSDRFSAERTGGSVSTLTIQRTQQEDSAVYLCASSLGGDEQYFGPGTRLTVT.

The chain links TRBV7-2 to TRBJ1-5; D not resolved. The germline CDR1 and CDR2 sequences are SGHTA and FQGNSA. This CDR3 has 13 residues. Between the trimmed V and J ends, which lost 5 bases and 4 bases, there was a span of 9 bases. The CDR3 here is CASSPLLNQPQHF. The CDR3 DNA sequence: TGTGCCAGCAGCCCCCTTCTGAATCAGCCCCAGCATTTT.

This clonotype was counted ten times or more. The rearrangement uses TRBV7-8 and TRBJ2-7; 9 bases are a match to TRBD1. V dropped 1 base and J dropped 7; count of bases not matched to a gene: 8. Germline CDR1 is SGHVS and CDR2 is FQNEAQ. The CDR3 covers 15 residues. CDR3 in amino acids: CASSLGTRDREEQYF. The CDR3 region has the DNA TGTGCCAGCAGCTTAGGCACCCGGGACAGGGAAGAGCAGTACTTC.

This clonotype was picked up a small number of times. The V and J genes are TRBV12-3 or TRBV12-4 and TRBJ2-6, with D uncertain. The CDR3 extends over 16 amino acids. The V end was cut by 3 bases, the J end by 0 bases, with 9 bases between. CDR3 amino acids: CASSFYGPSGANVLTF. DNA for the CDR3: TGTGCCAGCAGTTTTTACGGCCCCTCTGGGGCCAACGTCCTGACTTTC.

This clonotype was counted between two and nine times. The chain carries TRBV4-2 and TRBJ1-1, with TRBD1 as a possible D gene (5 bases). V shed 3 bases and J shed 7 bases, with 15 bases lying between them. The germline gives CDR1 LGHNA, CDR2 YNFKEQ. The CDR3 runs 14 residues. The CDR3 sequence: CASSHEGLPVEAFF. The CDR3 coding sequence is TGTGCCAGCAGCCATGAGGGACTTCCCGTTGAAGCTTTCTTT.

This clonotype has a count of ten or more. The J gene is TRBJ2-5, the V gene TRBV14, with 9 bases aligning to TRBD1. CDR1 and CDR2 from the germline V gene are SGHDN and FVKESK. The CDR3 length is 17 residues. Losses at the gene ends were 4 bases for V and 5 bases for J; bases not matched to a gene: 14. CDR3 sequence reads: CASSPVPGQGSSETQYF. CDR3 nucleotide sequence: TGTGCCAGCAGCCCCGTGCCGGGACAGGGCTCATCGGAGACCCAGTACTTC.